Here is one T cell receptor beta chain with its context. Its target antigen remains unknown. No clone much larger than this one lies a single base away; base qualities are absent. Compared with germline, V lacks 3 bases and J lacks 9 bases; bases without a gene match: 5. The CDR3 contains 14 residues, cysteine and phenylalanine counted. Only the CDR3 portion is preserved as DNA: 42 bases, with reading frame beginning at the first base. From the germline V gene (reference sequence), CDR1 is SEHNR and CDR2 is FQNEAQ. The cohort comprised 710 or so healthy bone marrow donors. At the time of sampling, every cohort member was nominally healthy, though immune exposures that went unrecorded were likely present. The donor tested CMV seronegative and was one of the 352 seronegative cohort members. Each donor provided a peripheral blood sample, and peripheral blood mononuclear cells were used for TCR beta sequencing. The Qiagen DNeasy Blood Extraction Kit was used to extract genomic DNA from the blood cell samples.

Library prep was done by the immunoSEQ multiplex PCR assay. For the multiplex PCR, a mixture combining 60 forward primers for TCR Vbeta segments and 13 reverse primers for TCR Jbeta segments was used. A multiplex PCR assay on genomic DNA amplified the CDR3 region of rearranged TCR beta genes. Amplified TCR beta libraries were sequenced as 87-base-pair reads on the Illumina HiSeq System. Per the source publication's procedure: A later analysis counted about 82 million unique TCR beta chains across the roughly 700 repertoires, and about 10 million of these chains were shared by at least two donors. Raw reads were error-corrected and collapsed into unique sequences with a nearest-neighbor algorithm that merged closely related sequences to remove PCR and sequencing errors. CDR3 sequences were aligned to IMGT reference sequences to assign V, D and J gene segments. For a sequence to be retained, at least a six-nucleotide match to both a V gene segment and a J gene segment was required. Rearrangements were classified as productive when the CDR3 lacked stop codons and remained in frame with V and J, and all other rearrangements were classified as non-productive. Following IMGT convention, CDR3 was defined as the stretch from the second conserved V-encoded cysteine to the conserved J-encoded phenylalanine. The earlier analysis of 550 to 650 of the donors excluded any sequence lacking an unambiguous match to a single V gene segment. An earlier analysis of some 610 of the donors called V segments functional above 56.7% productive rearrangements and segregating when the between-donor standard deviation exceeded 5%. A statistical classification framework was built for diagnosing cytomegalovirus status from the catalog of TCR beta chain sequences. In a later analysis, TCR nucleotide sequences were compared against IMGT/GENE-DB human TR gene sequences so that V and J genes could be assigned. In a later analysis, CDR3 sequences and most-parsimonious VDJ recombination scenarios were assigned using the TCRdist pipeline. A later analysis defined each TCR beta chain by its CDR3 amino acid sequence plus V-gene family, and excluded reads lacking a unique V-gene family. In a later analysis, 550 to 650 highly shared, low-generation-probability nucleotide sequences were removed to address suspected cross-contamination and a sequencing artifact. In a later analysis, a clonal expansion index for each public chain was calculated from normalized within-repertoire ranks of inferred template counts. In a later analysis, generation probabilities were computed using a VDJ recombination model fitted to out-of-frame rearrangements, and the results were checked against IGoR. A later analysis scored TCR-TCR, TCR-HLA and TCR-CMV co-occurrence with hypergeometric tests, applying a repertoire-size bias correction to TCR pairs. To estimate false discovery rates, a later analysis permuted the HLA or CMV assignments 20 times. In a later analysis, co-occurring TCRs were grouped using DBSCAN, and TCRdist sequence similarity was added for clustering within HLA-allele-positive subsets. For co-occurrence clustering, repertoires with fewer than 30,000 or more than 120,000 public chains were excluded, along with four to six repertoires with anomalous nucleotide sharing. In its TCRdb copy, this immuneACCESS table keeps in-frame sequences only and misses some clones. Where compared with another copy, unresolved V genes explain less than half of these, and the others have no known cause. D and trimming come from the DNA, and the V and J calls and clone size come from that table. Recorded for this sample are about 170,000 clones; about three quarters of them occurred a single time. The ten largest account for roughly 2% of the sample.

The data belong to a study of cytomegalovirus exposure and HLA in healthy donors (dated 2017 in TCRdb). Study-wide context: An earlier analysis of several hundred of the donors reported about 250 Gb of sequence data and 100 million to 130 million unique TCR beta sequences from some 180 million T cells. To predict cytomegalovirus infection status, the study brought together high-throughput TCR immunosequencing, statistical association of individual TCRs with disease status, and machine learning. HLA typing included class I and class II loci at four-digit resolution. On average, around 240,000 unique TCR beta nucleotide sequences were sequenced per donor among 350 to 400 genotyped donors of the cohort, with 15% to 20% of those sequences being non-productive. Along with the approximately 600-subject first cohort, a separate validation cohort of approximately 110 different subjects was used. A later genetic analysis used genome-wide SNP genotypes for 398 of the 666 donors, treating that subset as a discovery cohort. Roughly five DR-DQ haplotypes were handled as single units for association and clustering because linkage in the cohort was strong. In an earlier analysis of 500 to 650 of the donors, high-throughput TCR beta sequencing was used to judge whether each TCR beta V gene segment behaved as functional or pseudogenic. The T cell repertoires of 666 subjects were profiled by immunosequencing and related to cytomegalovirus serostatus. Rather than using new phenotypic data, the later analysis identified candidate immune exposures from TCR beta sequences and from how often those sequences occurred across donors. Of the roughly 400 genotyped donors, 81% were placed in the genetic ancestry cluster associated with self-reported Caucasian donors. The number of donors typed differed by locus, with 629-630 for A, B, C, DRB1 and DQB1, roughly 520 for DQA1, approximately 570 for DPA1, and about 450 for DPB1. Donor age, sex, ethnicity and CMV serostatus were compiled alongside the repertoire data. A later analysis re-analyzed previously published TCR beta repertoires from several hundred donors and added high-resolution HLA genotyping to study TCR occurrence patterns. The aim of the study was to test whether cataloging public T cell receptors could identify signatures of past pathogen exposure. About 280 gigabases of sequencing data and approximately 85 million unique TCR sequences were included in an early release covering several hundred HLA-typed donors. All discovery cohort repertoires had been generated using a single sequencing platform.

Results and caveats for the whole study, not just this receptor: In a later analysis, the rate of TCR association differed among HLA loci, with DRB1 alleles having the most associated TCRs and HLA-C alleles having the fewest. Correlated functional status among segregating V segments might reflect linkage disequilibrium, but an unknown experimental factor could not be ruled out. The presence/absence analyses assumed that sequencing depth was roughly uniform across donors, and that assumption may not be true. The 87-base-pair reads could not distinguish some IMGT-functional V segments, including TRBV6-2 and TRBV6-3, so those segments were excluded. Cytomegalovirus status was reported to be diagnosed by the classifier with high specificity and sensitivity in both the original and validation cohorts. In a later analysis, HLA-associated TCR beta chains showed more clonal expansion and lower generation probabilities than non-associated chains that were equally common. Across donors, most TCR sequences were observed very rarely, whereas some public TCRs were present in many individuals. Immune exposure information for the cohort was limited to CMV serostatus. Strong co-occurrence of HLA alleles, especially DR and DQ, made assigning TCR associations to individual alleles difficult. In vitro tests confirmed that a few of the cytomegalovirus-associated TCR beta chains recognize cytomegalovirus antigens. The sequencing pipeline was judged likely to have produced a cluster of highly shared sequence variants as a technical artifact. Because some donors lacked HLA typing at each locus, the association tests relied only on the typed subset. Specific HLA alleles were associated with about 17,000 TCR beta sequences at a false discovery rate of 0.05 in a later analysis. V-gene and J-gene trimming of TCR beta chains was associated with a missense DCLRE1C variant in a later genetic analysis, and the association was replicated in an independent cohort. A total of 150 or so TCR beta chains were listed by the study as associated with cytomegalovirus. A later analysis found that most CMV-associated TCR beta chains appeared HLA-restricted, with HLA associations seemingly driven largely by CMV exposure. This cohort had only TCR beta chains sequenced, and the lack of alpha or paired-chain data limited which features could be detected. Compared with the roughly 700-donor mean, donors in an Asian-associated ancestry cluster had fewer N-insertions in productive TCRs, according to a later genetic analysis. The authors suggested that the approach could potentially be extended to other disease states and immunological phenotypes. A further reported finding was that TCR beta sequences accurately predicted the HLA-A and HLA-B alleles for most subjects in the first cohort. Several of the top co-occurrence clusters appeared to be linked to parvovirus B19, influenza, CMV and Epstein-Barr virus, according to a later analysis. Broadly in line with IMGT annotations, most TCR beta V segments showed up in productive rearrangements about 87% or about 30% of the time in an earlier analysis of 587 of the donors. Because counts were too low, 15 to 20 rarely observed V segments, including chromosome 9 orphons, were left out of the earlier analysis of 587 of the donors.

The specimen was PBMCs. The receptor chain draws on TRBV7-9 and TRBJ2-1, and TRBD2 aligns with 10 junction nucleotides. This clonotype was obtained from a female donor in good health and CMV-seronegative. DNA sequence: TGTGCCAGCAGCTTGCTAGCGGGAGACACTGAGCAGTTCTTC. It specifies CASSLLAGDTEQFF.